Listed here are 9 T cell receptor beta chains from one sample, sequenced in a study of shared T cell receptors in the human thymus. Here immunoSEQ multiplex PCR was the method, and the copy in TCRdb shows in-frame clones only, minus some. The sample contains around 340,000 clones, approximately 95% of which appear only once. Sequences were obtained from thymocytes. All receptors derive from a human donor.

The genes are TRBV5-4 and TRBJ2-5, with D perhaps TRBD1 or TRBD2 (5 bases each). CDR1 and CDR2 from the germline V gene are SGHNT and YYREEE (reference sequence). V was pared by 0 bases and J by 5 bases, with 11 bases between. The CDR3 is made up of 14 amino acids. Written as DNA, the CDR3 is TGTGCCAGCAGCTTGGTTGGGACGGGGGAGACCCAGTACTTC. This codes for CASSLVGTGETQYF.

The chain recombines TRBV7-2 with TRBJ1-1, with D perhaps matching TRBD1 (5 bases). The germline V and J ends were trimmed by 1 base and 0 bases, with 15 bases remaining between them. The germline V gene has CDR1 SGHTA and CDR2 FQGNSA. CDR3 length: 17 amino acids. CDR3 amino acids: CASSLEVRGQMNTEAFF. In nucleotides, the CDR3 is TGTGCCAGCAGCTTAGAGGTAAGGGGCCAAATGAACACTGAAGCTTTCTTT.

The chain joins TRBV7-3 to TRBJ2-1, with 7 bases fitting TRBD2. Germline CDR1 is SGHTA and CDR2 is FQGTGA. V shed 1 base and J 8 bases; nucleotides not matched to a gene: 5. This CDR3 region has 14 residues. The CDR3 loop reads CASSLREGHDEQFF. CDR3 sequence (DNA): TGTGCCAGCAGCTTAAGGGAGGGCCACGATGAGCAGTTCTTC.

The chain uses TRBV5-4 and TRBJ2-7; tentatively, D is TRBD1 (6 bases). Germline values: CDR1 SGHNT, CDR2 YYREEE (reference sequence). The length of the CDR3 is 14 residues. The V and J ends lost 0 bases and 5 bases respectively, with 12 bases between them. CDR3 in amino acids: CASSLVAGADEQYF. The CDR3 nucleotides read TGTGCCAGCAGCTTGGTGGCAGGGGCAGACGAGCAGTACTTC.

Here the CDR3 reads CASSPTLVPGELFF. DNA for the CDR3: TGTGCCAGCAGTCCCACTCTGGTACCCGGGGAGCTGTTTTTT. The chain employs TRBV27 and TRBJ2-2; D ambiguous. The CDR3 consists of 14 residues. Germline CDR1 and CDR2: MNHEY and SMNVEV (reference sequence). Trimming took 5 bases from V and 6 from J, leaving 13 bases between them.

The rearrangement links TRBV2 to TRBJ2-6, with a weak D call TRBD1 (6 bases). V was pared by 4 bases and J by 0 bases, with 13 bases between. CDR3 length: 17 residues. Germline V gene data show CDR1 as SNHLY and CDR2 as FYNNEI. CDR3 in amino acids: CASSVRQVSSGANVLTF. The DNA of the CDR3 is TGTGCCAGCAGTGTACGACAGGTTAGCTCTGGGGCCAACGTCCTGACTTTC.

The CDR3 sequence is CASSLVGTPSGRPYEQYF. CDR3 DNA: TGTGCCAGCAGCTTAGTGGGGACACCTAGCGGGAGGCCCTACGAGCAGTACTTC. V usage is TRBV5-6 and J usage is TRBJ2-7; TRBD2 agrees at 11 bases. V shed 2 bases and J 2 bases; nucleotides not matched to a gene: 12. CDR1 and CDR2 from the germline V gene are SGHDT and YYEEEE. The CDR3 loop spans 18 amino acids.

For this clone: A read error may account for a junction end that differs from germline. CDR3 sequence: CASSSSLF. The CDR3 bases are TGTGCCAGCAGCTCAAGTTTGTTC. The chain couples TRBV7-9 to TRBJ1-2, with no clear D. This CDR3 spans 8 amino acids. Germline CDR1 reads SEHNR; CDR2 reads FQNEAQ (reference sequence).

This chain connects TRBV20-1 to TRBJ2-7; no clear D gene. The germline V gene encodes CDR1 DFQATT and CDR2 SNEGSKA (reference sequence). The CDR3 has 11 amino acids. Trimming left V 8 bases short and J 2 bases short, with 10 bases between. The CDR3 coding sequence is TGCAGTCGGGTCTTAACCTACGAGCAGTACTTC. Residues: CSRVLTYEQYF.